Many counts were recorded for the clone carrying this T cell receptor (beta chain). Its antigen is still unknown. The CDR3 is 13 amino acids. The germline V gene encodes CDR1 SGHTA and CDR2 FQGNSA. V was trimmed by 10 bases and J by 4 bases, leaving 14 bases between them. The data were obtained in a study of CD8 T cells in ankylosing spondylitis. Regarding the study as a whole: As for the disease-linked clones, they showed a CD8+ phenotype and occurred at relatively low frequencies in peripheral blood.

A quantitative 5'-RACE method, one with molecular barcodes, was used to make TCR beta libraries. TCRdb processed the 5' RACE reads anew with MiXCR; each CDR3 protein has one entry. The data show more than 300,000 distinct CDR3 sequences, roughly 12% seen once. The sequenced sample consisted of blood, either unsorted or a sorted T cell fraction (not recorded which). The receptor comes from a female donor with ankylosing spondylitis or in good health (not recorded which). This chain uses TRBV7-2 with TRBJ2-1; a possible D gene is TRBD2 (5 bases). CDR3 sequence reads: CATRTSGYNEQFF. CDR3 nucleotides: TGTGCCACCCGGACTTCGGGGTACAATGAGCAGTTCTTC.